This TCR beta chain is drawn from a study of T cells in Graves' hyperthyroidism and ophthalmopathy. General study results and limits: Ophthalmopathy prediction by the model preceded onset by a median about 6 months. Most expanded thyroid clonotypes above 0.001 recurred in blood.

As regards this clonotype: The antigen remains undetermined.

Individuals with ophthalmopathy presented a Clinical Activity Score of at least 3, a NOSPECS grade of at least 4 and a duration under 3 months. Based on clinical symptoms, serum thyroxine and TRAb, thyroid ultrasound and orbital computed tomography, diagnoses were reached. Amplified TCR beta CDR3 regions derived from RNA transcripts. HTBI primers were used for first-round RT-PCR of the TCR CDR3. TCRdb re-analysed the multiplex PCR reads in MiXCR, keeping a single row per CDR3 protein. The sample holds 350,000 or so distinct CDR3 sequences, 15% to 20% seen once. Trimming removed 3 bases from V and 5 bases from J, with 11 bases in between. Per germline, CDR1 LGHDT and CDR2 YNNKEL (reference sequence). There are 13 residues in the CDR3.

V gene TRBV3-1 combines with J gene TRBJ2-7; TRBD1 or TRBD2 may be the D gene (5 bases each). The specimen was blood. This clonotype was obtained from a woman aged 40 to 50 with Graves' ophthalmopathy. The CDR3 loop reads CASSHGTRNEQYF. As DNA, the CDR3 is TGTGCCAGCAGCCACGGGACCAGGAACGAGCAGTACTTC.